These T cell receptor beta chains were read from a single sample in a study of Ad26.COV2.S vaccination and SARS-CoV-2 variants. Assay used: immunoSEQ multiplex PCR; TCRdb lists only in-frame clones, some missing. The table records about half a million clones, roughly nine tenths of them present only once. The material was peripheral blood, obtained in a trial of Ad26.COV2.S vaccine versus placebo. These receptors all stem from a person between 18 and 59 years old who received the Ad26.COV2.S COVID-19 vaccine or a placebo. CDR3s include the opening cysteine and the closing phenylalanine or tryptophan. D genes are given only for firm matches. Only part of the rows carry a size: once, few, many, or a class if the clone is expanded.

j_gene: TRBJ2-3
abundance: -
d_gene: TRBD2
v_gene: TRBV11-2
len: 16
CDR3nt: TGTGCCAGCAGCATGACTAGCGGGGGCCCTACAGATACGCAGTATTTT
CDR3aa: CASSMTSGGPTDTQYF

j_gene: TRBJ1-1
abundance: -
d_gene: TRBD1
v_gene: TRBV29-1
len: 13
CDR3nt: TGCAGCGCGCCGACAGGGGAGGGGACTGAAGCTTTCTTT
CDR3aa: CSAPTGEGTEAFF

j_gene: TRBJ1-2
abundance: -
d_gene: -
v_gene: TRBV19
len: 12
CDR3nt: TGTGCCACTAGTTGGACCACCGGGGGCTACACCTTC
CDR3aa: CATSWTTGGYTF

j_gene: TRBJ1-2
abundance: few
d_gene: -
v_gene: TRBV12-1
len: 16
CDR3nt: TGTGCCAGCAGCCCTCCCGACTGCGGTATAGGGTATGGCTACACCTTC
CDR3aa: CASSPPDCGIGYGYTF

j_gene: TRBJ2-1
abundance: -
d_gene: -
v_gene: TRBV5-1
len: 15
CDR3nt: TGCGCCAGCAGCTTGGGGTCAGGCCGCGGGGCTGAGCAGTTCTTC
CDR3aa: CASSLGSGRGAEQFF

j_gene: TRBJ1-1
abundance: -
d_gene: TRBD1
v_gene: TRBV6-5
len: 14
CDR3nt: TGTGCCAGCAGTTTAAGGACAGGGAACACTGAAGCTTTCTTT
CDR3aa: CASSLRTGNTEAFF

j_gene: TRBJ2-1
abundance: -
d_gene: -
v_gene: TRBV19
len: 14
CDR3nt: TGTGCCAGTAGTACACGACAGGCGTACAATGAGCAGTTCTTC
CDR3aa: CASSTRQAYNEQFF

j_gene: TRBJ1-1
abundance: -
d_gene: -
v_gene: TRBV6-1
len: 14
CDR3nt: TGTGCCAGCAGTGAACCGCCGGGATTCGGGGAAGCTTTCTTT
CDR3aa: CASSEPPGFGEAFF

j_gene: TRBJ2-3
abundance: once
d_gene: TRBD2
v_gene: TRBV24-1
len: 18
CDR3nt: TGTGCCACCAGTGACTGGAAGACCGGGACTAGCGGGAGAGATACGCAGTATTTT
CDR3aa: CATSDWKTGTSGRDTQYF

j_gene: TRBJ1-4
abundance: once
d_gene: -
v_gene: TRBV5-4
len: 13
CDR3nt: TGTGCCAGCAGCTTGGCGCTTAATGAAAAACTGTTTTTT
CDR3aa: CASSLALNEKLFF

j_gene: TRBJ1-2
abundance: -
d_gene: -
v_gene: TRBV2
len: 14
CDR3nt: TGTGCCAGCAGTGATTGGACACAAGCCTATGGCTACACCTTC
CDR3aa: CASSDWTQAYGYTF

j_gene: TRBJ1-5
abundance: -
d_gene: -
v_gene: TRBV29-1
len: 12
CDR3nt: TGCAGCGTTGGGGGGCCGAATCAGCCCCAGCATTTT
CDR3aa: CSVGGPNQPQHF

j_gene: TRBJ2-2
abundance: -
d_gene: -
v_gene: TRBV7-3
len: 15
CDR3nt: TGTGCCAGCAGCTTAACTCCTAGCCGGACCGGGGAGCTGTTTTTT
CDR3aa: CASSLTPSRTGELFF

j_gene: TRBJ2-6
abundance: -
d_gene: -
v_gene: TRBV27
len: 17
CDR3nt: TGTGCCAGCAGTTTATCGGGCAGAACCTCTGGGGCCAACGTCCTGACTTTC
CDR3aa: CASSLSGRTSGANVLTF

j_gene: TRBJ2-7
abundance: -
d_gene: TRBD2
v_gene: TRBV10-3
len: 19
CDR3nt: TGTGCCATCAGTGAGTCAGCAAGAATAGCGGGGGGCCCATCCTACGAGCAGTACTTC
CDR3aa: CAISESARIAGGPSYEQYF

j_gene: TRBJ2-5
abundance: -
d_gene: -
v_gene: TRBV20-1
len: 13
CDR3nt: TGCAGTGCTAGTAAGATTAGGAGGGAGACCCAGTACTTC
CDR3aa: CSASKIRRETQYF

j_gene: TRBJ2-3
abundance: -
d_gene: -
v_gene: TRBV18
len: 13
CDR3nt: TGTGCCAGCTCAGTCTCAGGGCAAGATACGCAGTATTTT
CDR3aa: CASSVSGQDTQYF

j_gene: TRBJ1-2
abundance: -
d_gene: TRBD1
v_gene: TRBV14
len: 15
CDR3nt: TGTGCCAGCAGCCAAGCCGGACAGGGTGTTTATGGCTACACCTTC
CDR3aa: CASSQAGQGVYGYTF

j_gene: TRBJ1-2
abundance: -
d_gene: -
v_gene: TRBV25-1
len: 13
CDR3nt: TGTGCCAGCAGTGAGCCCGGCTACTATGGCTACACCTTC
CDR3aa: CASSEPGYYGYTF

j_gene: TRBJ1-1
abundance: -
d_gene: -
v_gene: TRBV2
len: 14
CDR3nt: TGTGCCAGCATGCTTGGGCAGACAAACACTGAAGCTTTCTTT
CDR3aa: CASMLGQTNTEAFF

j_gene: TRBJ2-6
abundance: -
d_gene: -
v_gene: TRBV7-2
len: 15
CDR3nt: TGTGCCAGCAGCTTAGGTGCCTCTGGGGCCAACGTCCTGACTTTC
CDR3aa: CASSLGASGANVLTF

j_gene: TRBJ2-2
abundance: -
d_gene: -
v_gene: TRBV14
len: 18
CDR3nt: TGTGCCAGCAGCCAAGATCTATGGGGGGCGGCGAACACCGGGGAGCTGTTTTTT
CDR3aa: CASSQDLWGAANTGELFF

j_gene: TRBJ2-7
abundance: -
d_gene: -
v_gene: TRBV5-1
len: 14
CDR3nt: TGCGCCAGCAGCACAACTAGCTATGCCTACGAGCAGTACTTC
CDR3aa: CASSTTSYAYEQYF

j_gene: TRBJ2-1
abundance: -
d_gene: -
v_gene: TRBV9
len: 16
CDR3nt: TGTGCCAGCAGCCACCACCGACAGGGGAGGGGCAATGAGCAGTTCTTC
CDR3aa: CASSHHRQGRGNEQFF

j_gene: TRBJ1-1
abundance: -
d_gene: -
v_gene: TRBV18
len: 13
CDR3nt: TGTGCCAGCTCACCATTTACGGAGCGGGAGGCTTTCTTT
CDR3aa: CASSPFTEREAFF

j_gene: TRBJ1-2
abundance: -
d_gene: TRBD1
v_gene: TRBV27
len: 15
CDR3nt: TGTGCCAGCAGTACCGCCGGGACAGGGTTTTTTGGCTACACCTTC
CDR3aa: CASSTAGTGFFGYTF

j_gene: TRBJ2-5
abundance: few
d_gene: -
v_gene: TRBV9
len: 15
CDR3nt: TGTGCCAGCAGCAATAGTGGGGGAGGAAAAGAGACCCAGTACTTC
CDR3aa: CASSNSGGGKETQYF

j_gene: TRBJ2-7
abundance: -
d_gene: TRBD2
v_gene: TRBV11-2
len: 16
CDR3nt: TGTGCCAGCAGCATAGGGACTAGCGGGGCCTCCTACGAGCAGTACTTC
CDR3aa: CASSIGTSGASYEQYF

j_gene: TRBJ1-1
abundance: -
d_gene: TRBD1
v_gene: TRBV5-1
len: 17
CDR3nt: TGCGCCAGCAGCCCGGTCCCGGGACAGGGGGCAGGGACTGAAGCTTTCTTT
CDR3aa: CASSPVPGQGAGTEAFF

j_gene: TRBJ1-4
abundance: -
d_gene: TRBD1
v_gene: TRBV3-1/TRBV3-2
len: 19
CDR3nt: TGTGCCAGCAGCCCAACACAGGGGCCTCCCGGGAACATGAATGAAAAACTGTTTTTT
CDR3aa: CASSPTQGPPGNMNEKLFF

j_gene: TRBJ2-3
abundance: once
d_gene: -
v_gene: TRBV27
len: 15
CDR3nt: TGTGCCAGCAGTTCGCGGGACAGACGCCCGAATACGCAGTATTTT
CDR3aa: CASSSRDRRPNTQYF

j_gene: TRBJ1-1
abundance: -
d_gene: -
v_gene: TRBV19
len: 14
CDR3nt: TGTGCCAGTAGTAACCACCAGGGCGGCAATGAAGCTTTCTTT
CDR3aa: CASSNHQGGNEAFF

j_gene: TRBJ1-2
abundance: -
d_gene: -
v_gene: TRBV2
len: 14
CDR3nt: TGTGCCAGCAGTGAAAGCGGGGGGCTCTATGGCTACACCTTC
CDR3aa: CASSESGGLYGYTF

j_gene: TRBJ2-7
abundance: few
d_gene: TRBD1
v_gene: TRBV4-1
len: 16
CDR3nt: TGCGCCAGCAGCCTCCAAGTTGGGACAGGAGCCTACGAGCAGTACTTC
CDR3aa: CASSLQVGTGAYEQYF

j_gene: TRBJ2-5
abundance: -
d_gene: -
v_gene: TRBV7-2
len: 15
CDR3nt: TGTGCCAGCAGCTTATACTTGCTACTGCAAGAGACCCAGTACTTC
CDR3aa: CASSLYLLLQETQYF

j_gene: TRBJ1-2
abundance: -
d_gene: TRBD1
v_gene: TRBV19
len: 18
CDR3nt: TGTGCCAGTAGTGTCCCAGGGGACAGTCCAAGTAGATCGTATGGCTACACCTTC
CDR3aa: CASSVPGDSPSRSYGYTF

j_gene: TRBJ1-3
abundance: -
d_gene: -
v_gene: TRBV19
len: 15
CDR3nt: TGTGCCAGTAGCTCCTACTCCGCCTCTGGAAACACCATATATTTT
CDR3aa: CASSSYSASGNTIYF

j_gene: TRBJ1-2
abundance: -
d_gene: -
v_gene: TRBV13
len: 18
CDR3nt: TGTGCCAGCAGCTTTTTTTATAGGGGCAGCGCCTTAAACTATGGCTACACCTTC
CDR3aa: CASSFFYRGSALNYGYTF